A selection of T cell receptor beta chains follows, all from one sample in a study of cytomegalovirus exposure and HLA in healthy donors. TCRdb's copy holds only in-frame clones and misses some; the assay was immunoSEQ multiplex PCR. Of 95,000 to 150,000 clones in the sample, 70% to 80% were seen once. The sample was PBMCs. The source of these receptors is a woman between 40 and 50 years old in good health and CMV-seropositive. CDR3s include the opening cysteine and the closing phenylalanine or tryptophan. The D gene is left open where the match is weak. A row's size may be missing; if present it is once, few, many or a size class.

V	D	size	J	DNA	CDR3
TRBV27	NA	NA	TRBJ2-3	TGTGCCAGCGTATCGTCACGGAGCACAGATACGCAGTATTTT	CASVSSRSTDTQYF
TRBV5-1	NA	NA	TRBJ2-5	TGCGCCAGCACCACGCAGGGGGGAGAGACCCAGTACTTC	CASTTQGGETQYF
TRBV6-5	NA	NA	TRBJ2-5	TGTGCCAGCAGTTCTCCGGGACAACTCGGGACCCAGTACTTC	CASSSPGQLGTQYF
TRBV7-2	NA	NA	TRBJ2-5	TGTGCCAGCAGCTTAACGGTGTTGGTTGAGACCCAGTACTTC	CASSLTVLVETQYF
TRBV7-9	NA	NA	TRBJ1-4	TGTGCCAGCAGCTCTGTCCGGCGGCCGAAACTGTTTTTT	CASSSVRRPKLFF
TRBV7-9	TRBD1	NA	TRBJ1-4	TGTGCCAGCAGCTTACGGGGACAGGGCTCTGAAAAACTGTTTTTT	CASSLRGQGSEKLFF
TRBV7-2	TRBD1	once	TRBJ2-5	TGTGCCAGCAGCTTAGGGCAGGGGGCGCAGACCCAGTACTTC	CASSLGQGAQTQYF
TRBV19	TRBD1	once	TRBJ1-2	TGTGCCAGTGTAAGGACAGGGTTAAACTATGGCTACACCTTC	CASVRTGLNYGYTF
TRBV6-6	NA	NA	TRBJ2-7	TGTGCCGTCTTGGGCGCAAACGATTACGAGCAGTACTTC	CAVLGANDYEQYF
TRBV7-9	NA	NA	TRBJ2-5	TGTGCCAGCAGCTCCCCCTTCGGTCCGGGTACAGAGACCCAGTACTTC	CASSSPFGPGTETQYF
TRBV7-9	TRBD1	few	TRBJ1-1	TGTGCCAGCAGAACGGGACAGCTGAACACTGAAGCTTTCTTT	CASRTGQLNTEAFF
TRBV18	TRBD1	NA	TRBJ1-2	TGTGCCAGCTCACCAAGGGAGCGACAGGGTAATGGCTACACCTTC	CASSPRERQGNGYTF
TRBV7-2	NA	NA	TRBJ2-7	TGTGCCAGCAGCTTAGGCGGAGGGGCCCCCCTCGAGCAGTACTTC	CASSLGGGAPLEQYF
TRBV7-8	TRBD1	NA	TRBJ2-3	TGTGCCAGCAGCTCTCTCCTCAGGGGGATCACAGATACGCAGTATTTT	CASSSLLRGITDTQYF
TRBV10-3	TRBD1	NA	TRBJ1-5	TGTGCCACCGGGACAGACTATAGCAATCAGCCCCAGCATTTT	CATGTDYSNQPQHF
TRBV15	NA	NA	TRBJ2-5	TGTGCCACCAGCAGAGATCTGGGCCGCCAAGAGACCCAGTACTTC	CATSRDLGRQETQYF
TRBV5-1	NA	few	TRBJ2-2	TGCGCCAGCAGCTCTACAACCTACGCCGGGGTGAGGAACACCGGGGAGCTGTTTTTT	CASSSTTYAGVRNTGELFF
TRBV2	NA	NA	TRBJ2-7	TGTGCCATCACGGACAGCTACGAGCAGTACTTC	CAITDSYEQYF
TRBV27	NA	NA	TRBJ2-2	TGTGCCAGCAGTTGGGGACAAATGAACACCGGGGAGCTGTTTTTT	CASSWGQMNTGELFF
TRBV14	TRBD2	NA	TRBJ2-7	TGTGCCAGCAGCCGACGAGGGACTAGCGGGAGTTTCTACGAGCAGTACTTC	CASSRRGTSGSFYEQYF
TRBV5-1	TRBD2	NA	TRBJ2-1	TGCGCCAGCAGCTTCGTTAGCGGGAGGGCTAATGAGCAGTTCTTC	CASSFVSGRANEQFF
TRBV5-6	NA	NA	TRBJ2-7	TGTGCCAGCAGCCCCCGGGATAGCGGCTACGAGCAGTACTTC	CASSPRDSGYEQYF
TRBV4-1	TRBD1	NA	TRBJ2-3	TGCGCCAGCGGAACCGGGACAGGGGACACAGATACGCAGTATTTT	CASGTGTGDTDTQYF
TRBV9	TRBD2	NA	TRBJ2-7	TGTGCCAGCAGCGTAGGGCTAGCGGGAGTCGAGCAGTACTTC	CASSVGLAGVEQYF
TRBV4-1	TRBD2	few	TRBJ2-3	TGCGCCAGCAGCCAAGAGTTTCGGGGGGAATATAATACGCAGTATTTT	CASSQEFRGEYNTQYF
TRBV5-4	NA	NA	TRBJ1-6	TGTGCCAGCAGCTTGGAGAGCTCCTATAATTCACCCCTCCACTTT	CASSLESSYNSPLHF
TRBV7-9	NA	NA	TRBJ2-7	TGTTCCAGCAGCTTAGACAGGTACGAGCAGTACTTC	CSSSLDRYEQYF
TRBV18	TRBD1	NA	TRBJ2-3	TGTGCCAGCTCACCCTGGTCACAGGGGGCAGATACGCAGTATTTT	CASSPWSQGADTQYF
TRBV11-3	TRBD1	NA	TRBJ1-2	TGTGCCAGCAGCTCTTCAGGGGGAGACGGCTACACCTTC	CASSSSGGDGYTF